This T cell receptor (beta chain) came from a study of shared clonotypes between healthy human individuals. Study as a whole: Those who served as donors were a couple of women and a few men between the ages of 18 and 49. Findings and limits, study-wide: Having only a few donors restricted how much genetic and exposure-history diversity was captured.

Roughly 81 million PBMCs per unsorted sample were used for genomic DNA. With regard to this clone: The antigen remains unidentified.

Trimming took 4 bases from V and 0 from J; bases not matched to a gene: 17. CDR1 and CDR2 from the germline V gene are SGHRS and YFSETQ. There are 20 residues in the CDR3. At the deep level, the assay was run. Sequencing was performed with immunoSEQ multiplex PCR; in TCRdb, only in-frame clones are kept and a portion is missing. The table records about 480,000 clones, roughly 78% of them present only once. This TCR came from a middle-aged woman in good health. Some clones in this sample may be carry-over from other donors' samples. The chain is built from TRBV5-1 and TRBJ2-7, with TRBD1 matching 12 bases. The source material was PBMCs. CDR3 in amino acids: CASSLNRDRGPAVTSYEQYF. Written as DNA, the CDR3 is TGCGCCAGCAGCCTGAACCGGGACAGGGGGCCGGCGGTTACCTCCTACGAGCAGTACTTC. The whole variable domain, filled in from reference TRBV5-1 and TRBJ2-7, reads KAGVTQTPRYLIKTRGQQVTLSCSPISGHRSVSWYQQTPGQGLQFLFEYFSETQRNKGNFPGRFSGRQFSNSRSEMNVSTLELGDSALYLCASSLNRDRGPAVTSYEQYFGPGTRLTVT.